The 27 T cell receptor beta chains below come from one sample, sequenced in a study of PD-L1 blockade in urothelial cancer. Sequenced by immunoSEQ multiplex PCR; TCRdb stores in-frame clones only, minus some. The sample contains about 52,000 clones, 70% to 80% of which appear only once. The sequencing used PBMCs, collected around atezolizumab (anti-PD-L1) treatment. The receptors originated from a man between 65 and 85 years old with urothelial cancer.

The chain joins TRBV30 to TRBJ1-2; TRBD1 matches 9 bases. CDR1 and CDR2 from the germline V gene are GTSNPN and SVGIG (reference sequence). The V and J ends lost 1 base and 4 bases, in that order; junction bases with no gene match: 7. The CDR3 is 15 residues long. For the CDR3, the DNA is TGTGCCTGGAGTGCTAAGGACAGGGGTGGCTATGGCTACACCTTC. It yields the protein CAWSAKDRGGYGYTF.

This rearrangement joins TRBV11-2 to TRBJ1-1; D possibly corresponds to TRBD1 (6 bases). Per the germline V gene, CDR1 is SGHAT and CDR2 is FQNNGV. V lost 3 bases and J lost 6, with 14 bases in between. CDR3 length equals 14 residues. In DNA, the CDR3 is TGTGCCAGCAGCTTCCCCGGACAGACTCCTGAAGCTTTCTTT. Translated, it gives CASSFPGQTPEAFF. The whole variable domain, filled in from reference TRBV11-2 and TRBJ1-1, reads EAGVAQSPRYKIIEKRQSVAFWCNPISGHATLYWYQQILGQGPKLLIQFQNNGVVDDSQLPKDRFSAERLKGVDSTLKIQPAKLEDSAVYLCASSFPGQTPEAFFGQGTRLTVV.

The chain combines TRBV5-4 with TRBJ2-1, with 7 bases aligning to TRBD2. Germline CDR1 SGHNT, CDR2 YYREEE (reference sequence). CDR3 size: 13 residues. Trimming took 0 bases from V and 7 from J; bases not matched to a gene: 1. The CDR3 loop is CASSLAGGNEQFF. Written as DNA, the CDR3 is TGTGCCAGCAGCTTGGCGGGGGGAAATGAGCAGTTCTTC.

The chain joins TRBV18 to TRBJ2-4, with D perhaps TRBD2 (5 bases). Germline V gives CDR1 KGHSH, CDR2 LQKENI. This CDR3 is built from 16 residues. V was clipped by 1 base and J by 0 bases, with 10 bases between them. In DNA, the CDR3 is TGTGCCAGCTCACCACAGAGAGCGGCAGCCAAAAACATTCAGTACTTC. Residues: CASSPQRAAAKNIQYF.

The rearrangement uses TRBV19 and TRBJ1-1; 7 bases align to TRBD1. The trim removed 4 bases at V and 5 bases at J, leaving 10 bases unmatched. This CDR3 spans 15 amino acids. Germline V gives CDR1 LNHDA, CDR2 SQIVND (reference sequence). CDR3 protein: CASSRETGRRTEAFF. Written as DNA, the CDR3 is TGTGCCAGTAGTAGAGAGACAGGGAGGAGAACTGAAGCTTTCTTT. The entire variable domain, with the rest obtained from reference TRBV19 and TRBJ1-1, is as follows: DGGITQSPKYLFRKEGQNVTLSCEQNLNHDAMYWYRQDPGQGLRLIYYSQIVNDFQKGDIAEGYSVSREKKESFPLTVTSAQKNPTAFYLCASSRETGRRTEAFFGQGTRLTVV.

This clone was counted a few times. V is TRBV28 and J is TRBJ1-5; tentatively, D is TRBD1 (6 bases). The CDR3 is 17 residues long. Germline V lookup: CDR1 MDHEN, CDR2 SYDVKM. Trimming took off 5 bases at V and 2 bases at J, with 19 bases between the two ends. The CDR3 nucleotides are TGTGCCAGCAGTCTAGAGTTGGGGGCTGGGGGCAATCAGCCCCAGCATTTT. Amino acids: CASSLELGAGGNQPQHF.

The chain employs TRBV7-2 and TRBJ2-1; TRBD2 might be the D (6 bases). Germline-derived CDR1 and CDR2 are SGHTA and FQGNSA. The CDR3 runs 12 residues. The germline V and J ends were trimmed by 4 bases and 9 bases, with 10 bases remaining between them. DNA of the CDR3: TGTGCCAGCAGCTCAGGAGGGGTTGAGCAGTTCTTC. This gives the protein CASSSGGVEQFF. The whole variable domain, remainder taken from reference TRBV7-2 and TRBJ2-1, is GAGVSQSPSNKVTEKGKDVELRCDPISGHTALYWYRQSLGQGLEFLIYFQGNSAPDKSGLPSDRFSAERTGGSVSTLTIQRTQQEDSAVYLCASSSGGVEQFFGPGTRLTVL.

V gene TRBV4-1 combines with J gene TRBJ2-7, with no clear D. Germline V gene sequence: CDR1 MGHRA, CDR2 YSYEKL. The V gene lost 1 base and the J gene lost 1 base, with 14 bases spanning the gap. The CDR3 spans 16 residues. CDR3 loop: CASSQALVLISYEQYF. CDR3 in DNA: TGCGCCAGCAGCCAAGCTCTGGTACTGATTTCCTACGAGCAGTACTTC.

This chain joins TRBV18 and TRBJ1-2, with TRBD1 matching 8 bases. Per germline, CDR1 KGHSH and CDR2 LQKENI. J gave up 5 bases and V 4 bases, and 15 bases lay outside the gene matches. The CDR3 sequence is 17 residues long. The CDR3 DNA reads TGTGCCAGCTCACTAGGGTTAACGACAGGGGAGGGTTATGGCTACACCTTC. Residues: CASSLGLTTGEGYGYTF.

This clone was observed once. The V call is TRBV28, the J call TRBJ1-2, with a weak D call TRBD1 (6 bases). This CDR3 contains 15 residues. V was clipped by 5 bases and J by 3 bases, with 16 bases between them. The germline V gene has CDR1 MDHEN and CDR2 SYDVKM. CDR3 protein: CASSPAGAPDYGYTF. DNA for the CDR3: TGTGCCAGCAGTCCCGCGGGGGCGCCTGACTATGGCTACACCTTC.

This chain connects TRBV5-1 to TRBJ2-3; 9 bases agree with TRBD2. CDR1 is SGHRS, CDR2 YFSETQ, per germline. The CDR3 has 16 amino acids. V lost 1 base and J lost 3; bases outside the gene matches: 6. This CDR3 reads CASSLKAGGPTDTQYF. The CDR3 region has the DNA TGCGCCAGCAGCTTGAAGGCGGGGGGGCCAACAGATACGCAGTATTTT.

V gene TRBV19 combines with J gene TRBJ2-2; TRBD1 is a possible D gene (5 bases). CDR1 is LNHDA and CDR2 is SQIVND in the germline V gene (reference sequence). The V end was cut by 3 bases, the J end by 5 bases, with 13 bases between. This CDR3 has 15 amino acids. The CDR3 DNA sequence: TGTGCCAGTAGTATCCCCCAGGGTCAAACCGGGGAGCTGTTTTTT. It codes for CASSIPQGQTGELFF.

The sample holds a few counts of this clone. This rearrangement joins TRBV28 to TRBJ1-5, with D tentatively TRBD1 (6 bases). V was pared by 6 bases and J by 4 bases, with 16 bases between. This CDR3 has 15 amino acids. Germline V gene lookup returns CDR1 MDHEN and CDR2 SYDVKM. The CDR3 here is CASSPPRGENQPQHF. The CDR3 nucleotides read TGTGCCAGCAGCCCCCCCAGGGGTGAGAATCAGCCCCAGCATTTT.

This sequence joins TRBV5-1 and TRBJ2-1; 10 bases agree with TRBD1. The CDR3 loop spans 15 amino acids. The germline CDR1 and CDR2 sequences are SGHRS and YFSETQ. J gave up 7 bases and V 0 bases, and 4 bases lay outside the gene matches. Here the CDR3 DNA reads TGCGCCAGCAGCTTGGCGGGACAGGGGCGAAATGAGCAGTTCTTC. This gives the protein CASSLAGQGRNEQFF.

This clone has just a few counts. J is TRBJ2-6 and V is TRBV25-1, with D possibly TRBD1 on 6 matching bases. The CDR3 spans 16 residues. Per the germline V gene, CDR1 is MGHDK and CDR2 is SYGVNS. Trimming stripped 0 bases from V and 7 bases from J, with 13 bases between. CDR3 amino acids: CASSEYRGGLANVLTF. For the CDR3, the DNA is TGTGCCAGCAGTGAATACCGAGGGGGATTAGCCAACGTCCTGACTTTC.

The chain links TRBV30 to TRBJ2-2, with 7 bases that match TRBD2. This CDR3 has 15 amino acids. The junction had 11 bases not matched to a gene; V was cut back by 4 bases and J by 6 bases. Germline lookup yields CDR1 GTSNPN and CDR2 SVGIG (reference sequence). CDR3 nucleotides: TGTGCCTGGAAGTGGGGGGGTCTCTATCCCGGGGAGCTGTTTTTT. Protein product: CAWKWGGLYPGELFF.

This clone was seen a single time. This chain uses TRBV7-2 with TRBJ2-7; 8 bases agree with TRBD1. V dropped 5 bases and J dropped 3; count of bases not matched to a gene: 3. Germline-derived CDR1 and CDR2 are SGHTA and FQGNSA. This CDR3 spans 13 amino acids. The CDR3 sequence is CASSLTGGYEQYF. As DNA, the CDR3 is TGTGCCAGCAGCCTTACAGGGGGCTACGAGCAGTACTTC.

The chain uses TRBV30 and TRBJ2-1; tentatively, D is TRBD2 (5 bases). The CDR3 is 13 amino acids. CDR1 GTSNPN and CDR2 SVGIG come from the germline V gene (reference sequence). The ends were cut back, 4 bases at V and 0 bases at J, with 7 bases in the middle. CDR3 nucleotide sequence: TGTGCCTGGACTAGCAGCTCCTACAATGAGCAGTTCTTC. It yields the protein CAWTSSSYNEQFF.

This clone was seen just once. This chain links TRBV19 with TRBJ2-1, with TRBD2 as a possible D gene (5 bases). CDR1 LNHDA and CDR2 SQIVND come from the germline V gene (reference sequence). Trimming left V 5 bases short and J 2 bases short, with 25 bases between. The CDR3 sequence is 19 residues long. The DNA for the CDR3 is TGTGCCAGTAGTCTAATCCTCCCCAGGAGCGGAACCCCCTACAATGAGCAGTTCTTC. Protein: CASSLILPRSGTPYNEQFF.

The V gene is TRBV7-2, the J gene TRBJ2-1; D remains ambiguous. CDR3 size: 14 residues. Germline CDR1 reads SGHTA; CDR2 reads FQGNSA. The V gene lost 1 base and the J gene lost 10 bases, with 14 bases spanning the gap. The CDR3 nucleotides read TGTGCCAGCAGCTTAGGGGTTAGCCTGGAAGAGCAGTTCTTC. Its protein product is CASSLGVSLEEQFF. The variable domain in full, with the rest retrieved from reference TRBV7-2 and TRBJ2-1, is GAGVSQSPSNKVTEKGKDVELRCDPISGHTALYWYRQSLGQGLEFLIYFQGNSAPDKSGLPSDRFSAERTGGSVSTLTIQRTQQEDSAVYLCASSLGVSLEEQFFGPGTRLTVL.

The chain uses TRBV28 and TRBJ2-7; 9 nucleotides match TRBD1. V dropped 3 bases and J dropped 3; count of bases not matched to a gene: 9. Germline lookup yields CDR1 MDHEN and CDR2 SYDVKM. The CDR3 covers 16 residues. CDR3 DNA: TGTGCCAGCAGTTTGTACGCCGGGACAGGGAGCTACGAGCAGTACTTC. This codes for CASSLYAGTGSYEQYF.

This clone showed up just a few times. The rearrangement joins TRBV5-1 to TRBJ2-2, with TRBD1 identical over 8 bases. CDR3 size: 14 residues. After removal of 6 bases from V and 3 bases from J, the junction contained 4 bases not matched to a gene. In germline, CDR1 is SGHRS, CDR2 YFSETQ. Here the CDR3 DNA reads TGCGCCAGCACTCGACAGGGGCACACCGGGGAGCTGTTTTTT. It codes for CASTRQGHTGELFF.

V and J are TRBV27 and TRBJ1-1; 11 positions match TRBD1. CDR3 size: 15 residues. Germline V gives CDR1 MNHEY, CDR2 SMNVEV (reference sequence). The V segment lost 3 bases and the J segment 4 bases; nucleotides outside the gene matches: 4. In DNA form, the CDR3 reads TGTGCCAGCAGTTTGGACAGGGGGCCGGGCACTGAAGCTTTCTTT. It encodes CASSLDRGPGTEAFF.

The chain combines TRBV6-5 with TRBJ2-7; TRBD2 agrees at 8 bases. CDR1 is MNHEY and CDR2 is SVGAGI in the germline V gene. There are 14 residues in the CDR3. The V gene end was trimmed by 6 bases and the J gene end by 2 bases; junction bases not matched to a gene: 6. The CDR3 DNA sequence: TGTGCCAGCAGACCTCGGACTAGCACCTACGAGCAGTACTTC. Translation: CASRPRTSTYEQYF.

The V gene is TRBV5-4, the J gene TRBJ1-6, with D possibly being TRBD1 (5 bases). Trimming pared 1 base from V and 0 bases from J, leaving 14 bases between. Germline CDR1 is SGHNT and CDR2 is YYREEE (reference sequence). The CDR3 covers 18 residues. The CDR3 DNA sequence: TGTGCCAGCAGCTTGTGGAGCGGGGCGAGCTCCTATAATTCACCCCTCCACTTT. Residues: CASSLWSGASSYNSPLHF.

V usage is TRBV7-3 and J usage is TRBJ2-3; 13 nucleotides line up with TRBD2. J was trimmed by 4 bases and V by 3 bases; bases with no gene match: 1. Germline V gene data show CDR1 as SGHTA and CDR2 as FQGTGA. The CDR3 covers 15 residues. CDR3 residues: CASSFGTSGADTQYF. For the CDR3, the DNA is TGTGCCAGCAGCTTCGGGACTAGCGGGGCAGATACGCAGTATTTT.

The V call is TRBV27, the J call TRBJ1-1, with 8 nucleotides matching TRBD1. CDR1 is MNHEY and CDR2 is SMNVEV in the germline V gene (reference sequence). V lost 5 bases to trimming and J lost 0 bases; unmatched junction nucleotides: 8. The CDR3 is 16 amino acids. In nucleotides, the CDR3 is TGTGCCAGCAGTCCCCGACAGGGGTTCATGAACACTGAAGCTTTCTTT. Translating it yields CASSPRQGFMNTEAFF.